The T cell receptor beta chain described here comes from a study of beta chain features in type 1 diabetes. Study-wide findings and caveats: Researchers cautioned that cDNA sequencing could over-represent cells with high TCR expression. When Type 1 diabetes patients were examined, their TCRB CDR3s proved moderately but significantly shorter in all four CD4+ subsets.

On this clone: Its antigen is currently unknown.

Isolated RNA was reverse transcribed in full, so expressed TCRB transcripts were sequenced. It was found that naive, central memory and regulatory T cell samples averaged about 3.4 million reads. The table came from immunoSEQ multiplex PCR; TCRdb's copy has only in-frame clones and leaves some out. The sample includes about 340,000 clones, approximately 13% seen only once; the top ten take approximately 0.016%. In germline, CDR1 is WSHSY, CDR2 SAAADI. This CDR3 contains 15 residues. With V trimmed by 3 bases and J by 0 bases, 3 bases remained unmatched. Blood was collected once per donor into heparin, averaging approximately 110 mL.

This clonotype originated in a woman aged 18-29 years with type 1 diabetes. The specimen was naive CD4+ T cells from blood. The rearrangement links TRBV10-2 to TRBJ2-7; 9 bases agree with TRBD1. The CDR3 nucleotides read TGCGCCAGCAGTGACGGGACAGGGAGCTCCTACGAGCAGTACTTC. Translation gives CASSDGTGSSYEQYF.